Presented here are 23 T cell receptor beta chains from one specimen sequenced in a study of shared clonotypes between healthy human individuals. Profiled with immunoSEQ multiplex PCR; TCRdb holds only in-frame clones, not every one. Here the sample spans some 630,000 clones, approximately 79% being singletons. The sample taken for sequencing was memory CD4+ T cells sorted from blood. This sample's subset: CD45RA-negative fraction. The receptors originated from a woman aged 25 to 39 in good health.

The V gene is TRBV6-5, the J gene TRBJ2-2, with D hard to call. CDR1 is MNHEY and CDR2 is SVGAGI in the germline V gene. Trimming shortened V by 0 bases and J by 1 base, and 9 bases separated the two germline ends. The CDR3 length is 16 residues. The DNA of the CDR3 is TGTGCCAGCAGTTACTCAGGTGGGAAGAACACCGGGGAGCTGTTTTTT. It encodes CASSYSGGKNTGELFF.

The rearrangement links TRBV5-1 to TRBJ2-7, with 7 bases fitting TRBD1. Germline assignment: CDR1 SGHRS and CDR2 YFSETQ. The trim removed 3 bases at V and 4 bases at J, leaving 13 bases unmatched. This CDR3 region has 16 residues. The DNA for the CDR3 is TGCGCCAGCAGCTCCCGAACTAGACAGGGTTGGTACGAGCAGTACTTC. Its translation: CASSSRTRQGWYEQYF.

The chain recombines TRBV18 with TRBJ2-1; D tentatively reads TRBD1 or TRBD2 (5 bases each). V lost 3 bases and J lost 1, with 13 bases in between. CDR1 is KGHSH, CDR2 LQKENI, per germline. CDR3 length: 16 residues. CDR3 amino acids: CASSPREIFSYNEQFF. The CDR3 DNA sequence: TGTGCCAGCTCACCCAGGGAGATTTTTTCCTACAATGAGCAGTTCTTC. The variable domain in full, completed from reference TRBV18 and TRBJ2-1, reads NAGVMQNPRHLVRRRGQEARLRCSPMKGHSHVYWYRQLPEEGLKFMVYLQKENIIDESGMPKERFSAEFPKEGPSILRIQQVVRGDSAAYFCASSPREIFSYNEQFFGPGTRLTVL.

This clone was counted a single time. J is TRBJ1-2 and V is TRBV4-2; D is possibly TRBD1 (6 bases). The CDR3 runs to 14 residues. Germline lookup yields CDR1 LGHNA and CDR2 YNFKEQ. V was shortened by 5 bases and J by 8 bases, with 18 bases between the two germline ends. The CDR3 region is CASSLFSGGAGYTF. The CDR3 DNA reads as TGTGCCAGCAGCTTGTTTTCTGGGGGCGCAGGCTACACCTTC.

This chain links TRBV7-6 with TRBJ2-7, with D perhaps being TRBD1 or TRBD2 (5 bases each). Germline V CDR1 and CDR2: SGHVS, FNYEAQ. Trimming removed 5 bases from V and 3 bases from J, with 11 bases in between. This CDR3 spans 13 amino acids. DNA of the CDR3: TGTGCCAGCAGCAGGGACGAATACTACGAGCAGTACTTC. Translated, it gives CASSRDEYYEQYF.

This clone was seen only a few times. The chain couples TRBV19 to TRBJ2-7; D gene unclear. The CDR3 is made up of 14 amino acids. The V gene's germline CDR1 is LNHDA and CDR2 SQIVND (reference sequence). V shed 2 bases and J shed 7 bases, with 15 bases lying between them. The CDR3 DNA sequence: TGTGCCAGTAGTATAAACAAAGGCCAAGAAGAGCAGTACTTC. It is translated as CASSINKGQEEQYF.

V is TRBV10-2 and J is TRBJ2-5; D might be TRBD1 (8 bases). With 10 bases removed from V and 5 bases from J, the gap between germline ends came to 23 bases. There are 15 residues in the CDR3. In germline, CDR1 is WSHSY, CDR2 SAAADI. DNA for the CDR3: TGCGCCACCACAGGGGGGAGGGCCGTTGATGAGACCCAGTACTTC. Translated, it gives CATTGGRAVDETQYF.

The rearrangement links TRBV25-1 to TRBJ2-1; 9 nucleotides line up with TRBD1. Looked up from germline, CDR1 is MGHDK and CDR2 is SYGVNS. The CDR3 loop spans 15 amino acids. The ends lost 5 bases at V and 3 bases at J; junction bases unmatched: 5. As DNA, the CDR3 is TGTGCCAGCAGTAACCGGGACAGGGACTACAATGAGCAGTTCTTC. Translating gives CASSNRDRDYNEQFF.

This clone was seen a few times. Other DNA sequences in this sample translate to the same CDR3. The chain employs TRBV5-1 and TRBJ2-2, with D possibly TRBD2 on 6 matching bases. CDR1 and CDR2 from the germline V gene are SGHRS and YFSETQ. Trimming shortened V by 1 base and J by 0 bases, and 10 bases separated the two germline ends. This CDR3 is built from 16 residues. The CDR3 sequence is CASSLYLASNTGELFF. CDR3 in DNA: TGCGCCAGCAGCTTGTATCTAGCGTCGAACACCGGGGAGCTGTTTTTT.

This clone was recorded once. This chain joins TRBV6-4 and TRBJ2-3, with 8 bases fitting TRBD2. With V trimmed by 8 bases and J by 4 bases, 5 bases remained unmatched. CDR1 and CDR2 (germline): MRHNA, SNTAGT. This CDR3 has 13 residues. The CDR3 nucleotides are TGTGCCAGCGGGCGGGAGGTGGCAGATACGCAGTATTTT. Protein sequence: CASGREVADTQYF.

This chain uses TRBV28 with TRBJ1-4; D gene unclear. CDR1 and CDR2 (germline): MDHEN, SYDVKM. The ends were cut back, 6 bases at V and 7 bases at J, with 18 bases in the middle. This CDR3 spans 15 amino acids. CDR3 region: CASRPSGPEVEKLFF. The CDR3 DNA sequence: TGTGCCAGCAGACCGTCCGGCCCGGAGGTTGAAAAACTGTTTTTT.

This sequence joins TRBV25-1 and TRBJ2-1; no firm D call. The CDR3 loop spans 14 amino acids. Trimming cost V 3 bases and J 0 bases, with 6 bases left between them. Germline CDR1 and CDR2: MGHDK and SYGVNS. CDR3 in amino acids: CASSEAGSYNEQFF. CDR3 nucleotide sequence: TGTGCCAGCAGTGAGGCTGGCTCCTACAATGAGCAGTTCTTC.

The CDR3 nucleotides read TGTGCCAGCAGCATACTAGCGGCTAGCACAGATACGCAGTATTTT. This encodes CASSILAASTDTQYF. The rearrangement uses TRBV7-9 and TRBJ2-3; 8 bases are a match to TRBD2. CDR3 length equals 15 residues. The V gene end was trimmed by 5 bases and the J gene end by 0 bases; junction bases not matched to a gene: 4. CDR1 and CDR2 from the germline V gene are SEHNR and FQNEAQ (reference sequence).

The gene calls are TRBV11-2 and TRBJ1-1, with 8 bases lining up with TRBD1. J lost 10 bases, V lost 5 bases, and 18 bases had no gene match. This CDR3 contains 16 residues. Looked up from germline, CDR1 is SGHAT and CDR2 is FQNNGV. For the CDR3, the DNA is TGTGCCAGCAGCCCCTTCCAACCCGGACAGGGAAGTGTAGCTTTCTTT. It is translated as CASSPFQPGQGSVAFF.

This chain connects TRBV29-1 to TRBJ1-1; 7 bases are shared with TRBD1. Germline assignment: CDR1 SQVTM and CDR2 ANQGSEA. The V gene end was trimmed by 2 bases and the J gene end by 5 bases; junction bases not matched to a gene: 8. This CDR3 contains 14 residues. In DNA, the CDR3 is TGCAGCGTTGAATTGACAGGGAGCTTTACTGAAGCTTTCTTT. This codes for CSVELTGSFTEAFF.

This clone occurred a few times. The V and J genes are TRBV7-3 and TRBJ1-1; TRBD1 might be the D (5 bases). CDR3 size: 13 residues. V lost 5 bases, J lost 8 bases, and 15 bases lay in between. The germline V gene encodes CDR1 SGHTA and CDR2 FQGTGA. As DNA, the CDR3 is TGTGCCAGCAGCCCAAGACGGGGGAAGGAAGCTTTCTTT. Its protein product is CASSPRRGKEAFF.

V usage is TRBV12-1 and J usage is TRBJ2-1; TRBD2, the D gene given by the table, was not confirmed from the DNA. TRBV12-1 is described as a pseudogene. This CDR3 has 12 amino acids. CDR3 nucleotides: TGTGCCAGCAGCTCCTCCAGCGGGACCGGGTTCTTC. Amino acid sequence: CASSSSSGTGFF.

The chain carries TRBV2 and TRBJ2-3; maybe TRBD2 (5 bases). The CDR3 consists of 14 residues. Germline V gives CDR1 SNHLY, CDR2 FYNNEI. V was cut by 6 bases and J by 2 bases, with 12 bases left in between. CDR3 in DNA: TGTGCCAGCAGGTTGATGGGAGACACAGATACGCAGTATTTT. It translates to CASRLMGDTDTQYF.

The chain carries TRBV5-1 and TRBJ1-2; D remains unclear. Germline CDR1 and CDR2: SGHRS and YFSETQ. CDR3 length: 15 residues. Trimming stripped 0 bases from V and 6 bases from J, with 15 bases between. The CDR3 nucleotides are TGCGCCAGCAGCTTGGCTGTTGCCTCTTACGATGGCTACACCTTC. Protein sequence: CASSLAVASYDGYTF.

The V and J genes are TRBV11-2 and TRBJ1-1; D is perhaps TRBD1 (5 bases). The V gene lost 4 bases and the J gene lost 3 bases, with 18 bases spanning the gap. The CDR3 runs 16 residues. Germline V gene sequence: CDR1 SGHAT, CDR2 FQNNGV. CDR3 sequence reads: CASSSRVPLGDTEAFF. CDR3 coding DNA: TGTGCCAGCAGCTCCCGGGTCCCTCTAGGGGACACTGAAGCTTTCTTT.

The chain uses TRBV21-1 and TRBJ1-2. TRBV21-1 is reported as a pseudogene. This CDR3 spans 14 amino acids. The DNA of the CDR3 is TGTGCCAGCAGCAACGGTTCTTCTAACTATGGCTACACCTTC. It translates to CASSNGSSNYGYTF.

The V gene is TRBV2, the J gene TRBJ1-5; tentatively, D is TRBD1 (5 bases). CDR1 is SNHLY and CDR2 is FYNNEI in the germline V gene. Trimming took off 6 bases at V and 0 bases at J, with 9 bases between the two ends. CDR3 size: 14 residues. CDR3 coding DNA: TGTGCCAGCAGATTCAGGGTTAGCAATCAGCCCCAGCATTTT. It specifies CASRFRVSNQPQHF.

The rearrangement uses TRBV6-1 and TRBJ2-1; D possibly corresponds to TRBD2 (5 bases). The CDR3 consists of 15 residues. Germline assignment: CDR1 MNHNS and CDR2 SASEGT. Trimming pared 2 bases from V and 6 bases from J, leaving 14 bases between. CDR3 coding DNA: TGTGCCAGCAGTGAAAACCGGCTAGCAGTCAATGAGCAGTTCTTC. Amino acids: CASSENRLAVNEQFF.